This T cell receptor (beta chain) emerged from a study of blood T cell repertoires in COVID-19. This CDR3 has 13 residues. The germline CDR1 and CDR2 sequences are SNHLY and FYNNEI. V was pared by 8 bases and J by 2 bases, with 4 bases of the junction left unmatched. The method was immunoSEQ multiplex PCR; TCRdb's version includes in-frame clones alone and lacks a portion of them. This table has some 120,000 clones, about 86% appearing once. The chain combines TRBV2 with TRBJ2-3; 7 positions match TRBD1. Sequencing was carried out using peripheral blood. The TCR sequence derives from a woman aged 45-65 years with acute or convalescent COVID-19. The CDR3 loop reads CASGTVSTDTQYF. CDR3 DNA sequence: TGTGCCAGCGGGACAGTTTCCACAGATACGCAGTATTTT.